This is a list of T cell receptor beta chains from one sample in a study of T-cell reconstitution after alpha-beta-depleted transplantation in children. TCRdb reprocessed the PCR reads with MiXCR, giving one entry per CDR3 protein. This sample yields over 100,000 distinct CDR3 sequences, of which approximately 5.4% are seen a single time; 6% to 7% belongs to the top ten. This specimen consisted of PBMCs, mostly from graft donor cells, obtained 60 days after TCRalphabeta/CD19-depleted stem cell transplant. These receptors were collected from a female patient aged 2 to 10 who had a stem cell transplant for Fanconi anemia, so the T cells may come from the graft donor. The CDR3 runs from the conserved cysteine through the conserved F or W. A D gene is named only where the DNA matches it firmly. A clone size is listed for some rows: how often the clone was seen (once, few, many), or a class if it is expanded.

length	V	size	J	D	DNA	CDR3
14	TRBV5-1	few	TRBJ1-2	-	TGCGCCAGCAGCTTCCCAGGGGACAACTATGGCTACACCTTC	CASSFPGDNYGYTF
13	TRBV28	many	TRBJ2-5	TRBD1	TGTGCCAGCAGTGAGGGGGCGAAAGAGACCCAGTACTTC	CASSEGAKETQYF
15	TRBV10-3	many	TRBJ2-3	-	TGTGCCATCAGTGTAGGCGTCCTATCCACAGATACGCAGTATTTT	CAISVGVLSTDTQYF
14	TRBV24-1	-	TRBJ2-7	TRBD1	TGTGCCACCAGTGATCCGGACAGGGCGTACGAGCAGTACTTC	CATSDPDRAYEQYF
16	TRBV7-3	-	TRBJ2-3	TRBD2	TGTGCCAGCAGCTATCTTAGCGGGGGAGGCCCAGATACGCAGTATTTT	CASSYLSGGGPDTQYF
13	TRBV29-1	few	TRBJ2-1	-	TGCAGCGTTGGGGGGGCCTCCTACAATGAGCAGTTCTTC	CSVGGASYNEQFF
13	TRBV10-3	-	TRBJ2-5	-	TGTGCCATCGGCGGGGTCGCAGGGGAGACCCAGTACTTC	CAIGGVAGETQYF
13	TRBV2	many	TRBJ2-7	-	TGTGCCAGCAGTGTGAAGGGGATTTACGAGCAGTACTTC	CASSVKGIYEQYF
12	TRBV12-3/TRBV12-4	many	TRBJ1-1	-	TGTGCCAGCAGTTTAGAGAACACTGAAGCTTTCTTT	CASSLENTEAFF
17	TRBV28	many	TRBJ2-7	TRBD1	TGTGCCAGCAGTTTAAGACAGGGGGCAATGCGGCCTAAAGAGCAGTACTTC	CASSLRQGAMRPKEQYF
14	TRBV7-2	many	TRBJ2-3	-	TGTGCCAGCAGCGACAGACAGCCTACCGATACGCAGTATTTT	CASSDRQPTDTQYF
18	TRBV28	few	TRBJ2-2	-	TGTGCCAGCAGTTTATGGGGAGTGGGGGGGCCTGGGACCGGGGAGCTGTTTTTT	CASSLWGVGGPGTGELFF
16	TRBV29-1	many	TRBJ2-1	TRBD2	TGCAGCGTTGTATCATTACTAGCGGATTCCTACAATGAGCAGTTCTTC	CSVVSLLADSYNEQFF
15	TRBV12-3/TRBV12-4	many	TRBJ2-7	TRBD2	TGTGCCAGCAGTTTAGGGGGGGGAGGGGACTACGAGCAGTACTTC	CASSLGGGGDYEQYF
16	TRBV28	many	TRBJ1-4	TRBD1	TGTGCCAGCAGCAGAAGCGGGGACAGAAAAAATGAAAAACTGTTTTTT	CASSRSGDRKNEKLFF
16	TRBV27	many	TRBJ2-3	TRBD1	TGTGCCAGCAGTAGCAGAGTAACAGGGGGGCCAGATACGCAGTATTTT	CASSSRVTGGPDTQYF
11	TRBV7-2	many	TRBJ2-7	-	TGTGCCAGCAGCTTACTCTACGAGCAGTACTTC	CASSLLYEQYF
16	TRBV11-2	many	TRBJ2-3	TRBD2	TGTGCCAGCAGCTTAGTGTGGCGGGAGGGCACAGATACGCAGTATTTT	CASSLVWREGTDTQYF
19	TRBV12-3/TRBV12-4	-	TRBJ2-6	TRBD1	TGTGCCAGCAGTTTAGACAGGGGCCTTCATAGCTCTGGGGCCAACGTCCTGACTTTC	CASSLDRGLHSSGANVLTF
15	TRBV12-3/TRBV12-4	many	TRBJ2-5	TRBD2	TGTGCCAGCAGTCCTGGGACTAGCGAAATAGAGACCCAGTACTTC	CASSPGTSEIETQYF
13	TRBV5-1	many	TRBJ2-5	-	TGCGCCAGCAGCCTTACTAGTAGGGAGGCCCAGTACTTC	CASSLTSREAQYF
13	TRBV28	medium-sized	TRBJ2-1	-	TGTGCCAGCAGTCCGACAGCATACAATGAGCAGTTCTTC	CASSPTAYNEQFF
13	TRBV28	-	TRBJ2-7	-	TGTGCCAGCAGTTTATCCGGGATAGACGAGCAGTACTTC	CASSLSGIDEQYF
14	TRBV7-6	few	TRBJ2-5	-	TGTGCCAGCAGCCCCAGCTGGGGGCAGGAGACCCAGTACTTC	CASSPSWGQETQYF
16	TRBV20-1	many	TRBJ1-1	-	TGCAGTGCTAAGGGGGGACTGGACGGCTTGAACACTGAAGCTTTCTTT	CSAKGGLDGLNTEAFF
15	TRBV29-1	-	TRBJ2-3	TRBD1	TGCAGCGTTGAAGGTGGACAGGGGGCACGTGATACGCAGTATTTT	CSVEGGQGARDTQYF